This T cell receptor (beta chain) came from a study of Ad26.COV2.S vaccination and SARS-CoV-2 variants (dated by TCRdb to the early 2020s). About the investigation overall: Vaccine-arm donors came from COV1001, a multicentre, randomized, double-blind, placebo-controlled phase I-IIa trial of Ad26.COV2.S in healthy adults. Dosing of Ad26.COV2.S was intramuscular, at either 5x10^10 or 1x10^11 viral particles, delivered as one shot or as two shots spaced 56 days apart. The specificity and breadth of SARS-CoV-2-reactive T cell receptors after Ad26.COV2.S vaccination were assessed by TCRbeta repertoire sequencing. A total of 32 samples were included in the TCR-sequenced set, comprising around 19 Ad26.COV2.S vaccine recipients, 5 placebo recipients and 8 SARS-CoV-2 convalescent individuals. Participants in the trial were split at random into five groups of five each, receiving low-dose or high-dose Ad26.COV2.S once or twice, or else placebo on both occasions. Investigators remained blinded to trial group allocation during experiments and outcome assessment. Here is what the overall study found, with its caveats: According to the authors, total T cell responses may have been underestimated by the TCR breadth and depth analyses. Compared with placebo recipients, Ad26.COV2.S recipients showed higher spike-specific TCR breadth (P = 0.0014). The study lacked the statistical power to compare responses across vaccine doses or regimens. Vaccine and placebo recipients had similar non-spike TCR breadth, a finding consistent with the vaccine containing only spike. Substantial breadth of spike-specific CD8+ and CD4+ T cell responses was reported after vaccination.

For this clone: The antigen it binds to is not known. No base quality information exists; no much larger clone differs at one position.

TCRbeta CDR3 regions were sequenced with the immunoSEQ Assay. After extraction, genomic DNA underwent amplification by bias-controlled multiplex PCR, followed by high-throughput sequencing. Processing in the source paper ran as follows. To quantify the absolute abundance of every unique TCRbeta CDR3 region, sequences were collapsed and filtered. T cell fraction was estimated by normalizing TCRbeta template counts to usable DNA, which was measured by amplifying reference genes present in all nucleated cells. Repertoire TCRs were annotated as SARS-CoV-2-specific when V gene, CDR3 amino acid sequence and J gene were exactly matched to a known reactive TCR set. The reference SARS-CoV-2 TCR set was derived from MIRA and filtered for enrichment in COVID-19-positive ImmuneCODE repertoires, a step that removed public or cross-reactive TCRs. Using the MIRA antigens, annotated TCRs were further analysed by specific ORF or by position within an ORF. Depth was the summed frequency of annotated unique rearrangements, while breadth was defined as annotated unique rearrangements over total unique productive rearrangements. Two-sided Wilcoxon rank-sum tests were applied when comparing TCR breadth between groups. TCRdb re-hosts the immuneACCESS table, in-frame sequences only. Its copies lack some clones; in the studies checked, an unresolved V gene accounts for under half of them, and the cause for the rest is not known. V and J calls and clone size follow that table, whereas D and trimming were derived from the DNA. In this sample the table shows about 350,000 clones, 75% to 90% of which occur a single time. Approximately 5% of the sample rests with the top ten.

Explained via the paper, the treatment or condition label denotes: roughly 20 received Ad26.COV2.S at low or high dose, single or two shots; about 5 received placebo; per-sample allocation not given. For vaccine and placebo recipients, the sequenced repertoires came from samples collected on day 63 after the first injection. Cohort 1b enrolled about 25 adults aged 18-55 years at a single site in Boston, USA, between 29 July and 7 August 2020. Ad26.COV2.S was a replication-incompetent adenovirus type 26 vector expressing a prefusion-stabilized SARS-CoV-2 spike protein from the original Wuhan strain. The germline V gene provides CDR1 MNHNS and CDR2 SASEGT. V trim: 3 bases; J trim: 1 base; unmatched bases: 6. Taken from cysteine to phenylalanine, the CDR3 has 16 residues. Of all the DNA, just the CDR3 is kept, 48 bases in frame from base 1.

The V and J segments used are TRBV6-1 and TRBJ2-3, and TRBD2 matches 8 of the central bases. This TCR derives from a person aged 18-60 years who received the Ad26.COV2.S COVID-19 vaccine or a placebo. Sequenced material: peripheral blood, taken in a trial of Ad26.COV2.S vaccine versus placebo. The CDR3 corresponds to CASSEGSGVGTDTQYF. The DNA is TGTGCCAGCAGTGAGGGTAGCGGGGTGGGCACAGATACGCAGTATTTT.